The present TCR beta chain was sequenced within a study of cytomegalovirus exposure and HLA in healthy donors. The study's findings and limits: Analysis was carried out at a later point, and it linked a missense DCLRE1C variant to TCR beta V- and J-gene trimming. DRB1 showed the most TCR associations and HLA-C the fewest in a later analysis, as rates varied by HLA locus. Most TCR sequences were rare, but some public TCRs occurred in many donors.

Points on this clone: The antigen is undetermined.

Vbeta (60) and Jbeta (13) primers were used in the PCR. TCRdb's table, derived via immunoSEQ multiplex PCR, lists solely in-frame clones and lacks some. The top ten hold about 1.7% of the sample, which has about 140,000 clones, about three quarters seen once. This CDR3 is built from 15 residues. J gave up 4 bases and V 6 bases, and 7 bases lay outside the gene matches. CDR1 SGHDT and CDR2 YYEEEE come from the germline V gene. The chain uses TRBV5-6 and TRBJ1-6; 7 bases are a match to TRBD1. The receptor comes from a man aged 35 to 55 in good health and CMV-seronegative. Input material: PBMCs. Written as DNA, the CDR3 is TGTGCCAGCAACCCCCGGGACAGTTATAATTCACCCCTCCACTTT. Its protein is CASNPRDSYNSPLHF.